The rows below give T cell receptor beta chains drawn from one sample of a study of CD8 T cells in ankylosing spondylitis. TCRdb reprocessed the 5' RACE reads via MiXCR and lists one record per CDR3 protein. The top ten hold approximately 6.3% of the sample, which has over 450,000 distinct CDR3 sequences, 10% to 15% seen once. The specimen sequenced was blood, either unsorted or a sorted T cell fraction (not recorded which). The source of these receptors is a male donor with ankylosing spondylitis. CDR3s include the opening cysteine and the closing phenylalanine or tryptophan. The order of the fields is clone size, V gene, J gene, CDR3 length, D gene, CDR3 DNA, CDR3 protein. A D gene is named only where the DNA matches it firmly. The size entry is marked missing in some rows and otherwise reads once, few, many or a size class.

clone size: few
V gene: TRBV11-3
J gene: TRBJ2-1
CDR3 length: 16
D gene: TRBD2
CDR3 DNA: TGTGCCAGCGGGAGACTAGCGGGAGGTCCTTACAATGAGCAGTTCTTC
CDR3 protein: CASGRLAGGPYNEQFF

clone size: -
V gene: TRBV13
J gene: TRBJ2-1
CDR3 length: 15
D gene: -
CDR3 DNA: TGTGCCAGCAGCTTAGACGCCACCCTTAACAATGAGCAGTTCTTC
CDR3 protein: CASSLDATLNNEQFF

clone size: few
V gene: TRBV15
J gene: TRBJ2-5
CDR3 length: 14
D gene: -
CDR3 DNA: TGTGCCACCAGCAGAGATCGGGTTTCAGAGACCCAGTACTTC
CDR3 protein: CATSRDRVSETQYF

clone size: few
V gene: TRBV24-1
J gene: TRBJ2-1
CDR3 length: 16
D gene: TRBD1
CDR3 DNA: TGTGCCACCAGTGATGAAGGGACAGGCTCCTACAATGAGCAGTTCTTC
CDR3 protein: CATSDEGTGSYNEQFF

clone size: few
V gene: TRBV7-2
J gene: TRBJ1-1
CDR3 length: 13
D gene: -
CDR3 DNA: TGTGCCAGCAGCTCCGACTGGAACACTGAAGCTTTCTTT
CDR3 protein: CASSSDWNTEAFF

clone size: -
V gene: TRBV24-1
J gene: TRBJ2-7
CDR3 length: 14
D gene: TRBD1
CDR3 DNA: TGTGCCACCAGTGCGACAGGGGGTAAGGACGAGCAGTACTTC
CDR3 protein: CATSATGGKDEQYF

clone size: few
V gene: TRBV2
J gene: TRBJ2-1
CDR3 length: 19
D gene: TRBD2
CDR3 DNA: TGTGCCAGCAGGGCCGGGACTAGCGGCAACCTGGGTGGGTACAATGAGCAGTTCTTC
CDR3 protein: CASRAGTSGNLGGYNEQFF

clone size: -
V gene: TRBV12-3/TRBV12-4
J gene: TRBJ2-1
CDR3 length: 14
D gene: -
CDR3 DNA: TGTGCCAGCAGTTTTCCCCGACAGCACAATGAGCAGTTCTTC
CDR3 protein: CASSFPRQHNEQFF

clone size: -
V gene: TRBV11-2
J gene: TRBJ2-1
CDR3 length: 16
D gene: TRBD1
CDR3 DNA: TGTGCCAGCAGCCCCTCCGGCACAGGGGACTACAATGAGCAGTTCTTC
CDR3 protein: CASSPSGTGDYNEQFF

clone size: few
V gene: TRBV27
J gene: TRBJ1-2
CDR3 length: 13
D gene: -
CDR3 DNA: TGTGCCAGCAGTCCTCAGGGGACCTATGGCTACACCTTC
CDR3 protein: CASSPQGTYGYTF

clone size: once
V gene: TRBV28
J gene: TRBJ2-1
CDR3 length: 16
D gene: -
CDR3 DNA: TGTGCCAGCAGTTCCCAAGGGGCTAGCTCCTACAATGAGCAGTTCTTC
CDR3 protein: CASSSQGASSYNEQFF

clone size: few
V gene: TRBV6-4
J gene: TRBJ2-1
CDR3 length: 16
D gene: TRBD2
CDR3 DNA: TGTGCCAGCAGTCCAGGGAGGACTAGGGCTGTCAATGAGCAGTTCTTC
CDR3 protein: CASSPGRTRAVNEQFF

clone size: many
V gene: TRBV6-1
J gene: TRBJ1-2
CDR3 length: 16
D gene: -
CDR3 DNA: TGTGCCACCAACGGCCTTACGGACAGCGTTAACTATGGCTACACCTTC
CDR3 protein: CATNGLTDSVNYGYTF

clone size: few
V gene: TRBV9
J gene: TRBJ2-1
CDR3 length: 14
D gene: -
CDR3 DNA: TGTGCCAGCAGCGCCCTCCGGGGCCCCGGGGAGCAGTTCTTC
CDR3 protein: CASSALRGPGEQFF

clone size: -
V gene: TRBV7-6
J gene: TRBJ2-5
CDR3 length: 15
D gene: TRBD2
CDR3 DNA: TGTGCCACCGGGACTAGCGGGAGGGATGGAGAGACCCAGTACTTC
CDR3 protein: CATGTSGRDGETQYF

clone size: few
V gene: TRBV10-3
J gene: TRBJ1-5
CDR3 length: 15
D gene: TRBD1
CDR3 DNA: TGTGCCATCAGTGAGTCAAGGGGGCCGGGCCAGCCCCAGCATTTT
CDR3 protein: CAISESRGPGQPQHF

clone size: -
V gene: TRBV5-1
J gene: TRBJ1-4
CDR3 length: 15
D gene: -
CDR3 DNA: TGCGCCAGCAGCTTGGGGACACTTGATAATGAAAAACTGTTTTTT
CDR3 protein: CASSLGTLDNEKLFF

clone size: few
V gene: TRBV29-1
J gene: TRBJ2-1
CDR3 length: 14
D gene: TRBD1
CDR3 DNA: TGCAGCGTTTTCGGGGACAGATCAAACCGCGAGCAGTTCTTC
CDR3 protein: CSVFGDRSNREQFF

clone size: -
V gene: TRBV6-4
J gene: TRBJ1-1
CDR3 length: 14
D gene: -
CDR3 DNA: TGTGCCAGCAGTGATGGGGGCATGAACACTGAAGCTTTCTTT
CDR3 protein: CASSDGGMNTEAFF

clone size: few
V gene: TRBV12-3/TRBV12-4
J gene: TRBJ2-7
CDR3 length: 14
D gene: -
CDR3 DNA: TGTGCCAGCAGTTTAAGGGAAGCCCTACGCAAGCAGTACTTC
CDR3 protein: CASSLREALRKQYF

clone size: few
V gene: TRBV29-1
J gene: TRBJ2-6
CDR3 length: 14
D gene: -
CDR3 DNA: TGCAGCGTTGAGGCGGGCTCTGGGGCCAACGTCCTGACTTTC
CDR3 protein: CSVEAGSGANVLTF

clone size: -
V gene: TRBV20-1
J gene: TRBJ2-5
CDR3 length: 12
D gene: -
CDR3 DNA: TGCAGTGCTCCGGGACTTCAAGAGACCCAGTACTTC
CDR3 protein: CSAPGLQETQYF

clone size: few
V gene: TRBV20-1
J gene: TRBJ2-5
CDR3 length: 14
D gene: TRBD2
CDR3 DNA: TGCAGTGCTCCAGGACTAGCGGTCCAAGAGACCCAGTACTTC
CDR3 protein: CSAPGLAVQETQYF

clone size: -
V gene: TRBV9
J gene: TRBJ2-5
CDR3 length: 15
D gene: TRBD1
CDR3 DNA: TGTGCCAGCAGCCAAGGGACAGGGACCCAAGAGACCCAGTACTTC
CDR3 protein: CASSQGTGTQETQYF

clone size: many
V gene: TRBV12-3/TRBV12-4
J gene: TRBJ2-5
CDR3 length: 15
D gene: TRBD2
CDR3 DNA: TGTGCCAGCAGCCGGTTGGGACTAGGACTGGAGACCCAGTACTTC
CDR3 protein: CASSRLGLGLETQYF

clone size: few
V gene: TRBV5-1
J gene: TRBJ2-2
CDR3 length: 14
D gene: -
CDR3 DNA: TGCGCCAGCAGCACCGAGACCCACACCGGGGAGCTGTTTTTT
CDR3 protein: CASSTETHTGELFF

clone size: many
V gene: TRBV2
J gene: TRBJ1-5
CDR3 length: 15
D gene: TRBD1
CDR3 DNA: TGTGCCAGCAGTGAACCCAGGGGGCGAGGTCAGCCCCAGCATTTT
CDR3 protein: CASSEPRGRGQPQHF

clone size: few
V gene: TRBV20-1
J gene: TRBJ2-1
CDR3 length: 16
D gene: -
CDR3 DNA: TGCAGTGCTAGAGATCGGGCCAGATACTCCTACAATGAGCAGTTCTTC
CDR3 protein: CSARDRARYSYNEQFF

clone size: -
V gene: TRBV6-5
J gene: TRBJ1-5
CDR3 length: 14
D gene: -
CDR3 DNA: TGTGCCAGCAGTTACATGGCAGGGCGTCAGCCCCAGCATTTT
CDR3 protein: CASSYMAGRQPQHF

clone size: few
V gene: TRBV5-1
J gene: TRBJ2-3
CDR3 length: 18
D gene: -
CDR3 DNA: TGCGCCAGCAGCTCCGACAACAGGGTAGTATTGAGCACAGATACGCAGTATTTT
CDR3 protein: CASSSDNRVVLSTDTQYF

clone size: -
V gene: TRBV20-1
J gene: TRBJ2-3
CDR3 length: 15
D gene: TRBD1
CDR3 DNA: TGCAGTGCTAGGAGCGGGACAGGGTCCCCAGATACGCAGTATTTT
CDR3 protein: CSARSGTGSPDTQYF

clone size: -
V gene: TRBV11-2
J gene: TRBJ2-1
CDR3 length: 14
D gene: TRBD2
CDR3 DNA: TGTGCCAGCAGCTCAGCGGGAGGGTTGTATGAGCAGTTCTTC
CDR3 protein: CASSSAGGLYEQFF

clone size: few
V gene: TRBV29-1
J gene: TRBJ1-2
CDR3 length: 13
D gene: TRBD1
CDR3 DNA: TGCAGCTTCCGACAGGGGAATGGCTATGGCTACACCTTC
CDR3 protein: CSFRQGNGYGYTF